Given below is one T cell receptor beta chain in context. Germline V gives CDR1 MNHEY, CDR2 SMNVEV (reference sequence). This CDR3 is built from 16 residues. V shed 5 bases, J shed 6 bases, and the junction held 9 bases outside the gene matches. The entry originates in a study of blood T cell repertoires in COVID-19. The overall study: Acute and convalescent COVID-19 specimens originated in the United States, Italy and Spain. The analysed material was cDNA or gDNA that came from T cells, B-cell-depleted T cells, or PBMCs.

In the original analysis: Estimation of nucleated cell counts was performed using reference gene primer amplification. The assay was immunoSEQ multiplex PCR, and TCRdb's table has in-frame clones only and misses some. From that table come the V and J calls and clone size; the DNA was used to work out D and trimming. The sample has 150,000 or so clones, about 85% seen once. Patients from Seattle were sampled longitudinally, starting during active infection. This TCR derives from a man in his sixties with COVID-19, enrolled during active disease. This chain connects TRBV27 to TRBJ2-2; 10 bases agree with TRBD1. Specimen: peripheral blood. For the CDR3, the DNA is TGTGCCAGCAGTCGAACAGACAGGGGGCATGCCGGGGAGCTGTTTTTT. Protein product: CASSRTDRGHAGELFF.